Following are 30 T cell receptor beta chains from one sample sequenced in a study of CD8+CD57+ T cells in acquired aplastic anemia. It was genomic DNA that served as the template for profiling TCR beta VDJ and CDR3. TCRdb re-derived calls from the reads in MiXCR, one entry per CDR3 protein. This table has about 190,000 distinct CDR3 sequences, 55% to 70% appearing once. Input material: sorted CD4+, CD8+, or CD8+CD57+ T cells (not recorded which) from PBMCs. The receptor source for this set is a human donor with severe aplastic anemia or a healthy control (not recorded which).

Remarks on this clonotype: One base away lies a much larger clone, so this may be a sequencing read error. Given the absence of the conserved phenylalanine or tryptophan at the CDR3 end, a read error is likely. This chain links TRBV30 with TRBJ2-7; TRBD1 aligns across 7 bases. The CDR3 is made up of 14 amino acids. Germline CDR1 is GTSNPN and CDR2 is SVGIG (reference sequence). V shed 5 bases and J 6 bases; nucleotides not matched to a gene: 13. CDR3 loop: CAWRPDREWGEQYL. In nucleotides, the CDR3 is TGTGCCTGGCGACCCGACAGGGAATGGGGCGAGCAGTACCTC.

The chain links TRBV7-2 to TRBJ2-7; the D is unclear. There are 13 residues in the CDR3. Trimming pared 1 base from V and 12 bases from J, leaving 16 bases between. Germline lookup yields CDR1 SGHTA and CDR2 FQGNSA. The CDR3 region is CASSLVRTYGLYF. In nucleotides, the CDR3 is TGTGCCAGCAGCTTAGTCAGAACTTATGGTCTGTACTTC.

This chain uses TRBV7-2 with TRBJ2-5, with 7 bases lining up with TRBD1. The V and J ends lost 7 bases and 5 bases, in that order; junction bases with no gene match: 7. From germline, CDR1 is SGHTA and CDR2 FQGNSA. The CDR3 runs to 13 residues. CDR3 sequence reads: CASTRQGGETQYF. The CDR3 DNA reads TGTGCCAGCACCCGACAGGGTGGGGAGACCCAGTACTTC.

The rearrangement links TRBV25-1 to TRBJ1-2; no reliable D call. The CDR3 contains 15 residues. V shed 3 bases and J shed 0 bases, with 11 bases lying between them. Germline CDR1 is MGHDK and CDR2 is SYGVNS. The CDR3 reads CASSDTGNSNYGYTF. The CDR3 coding sequence is TGTGCCAGCAGTGACACCGGGAACTCTAACTATGGCTACACCTTC.

The chain joins TRBV19 to TRBJ2-5; 7 bases fit TRBD1. V gave up 4 bases and J gave up 5 bases; unmatched junction bases: 4. Germline V gene data show CDR1 as LNHDA and CDR2 as SQIVND (reference sequence). The CDR3 is 13 amino acids. The CDR3 spells CASSRTGRETQYF. The CDR3, as DNA: TGTGCCAGTAGTAGGACAGGACGGGAGACCCAGTACTTC. The variable domain in full, with the rest retrieved from reference TRBV19 and TRBJ2-5, is DGGITQSPKYLFRKEGQNVTLSCEQNLNHDAMYWYRQDPGQGLRLIYYSQIVNDFQKGDIAEGYSVSREKKESFPLTVTSAQKNPTAFYLCASSRTGRETQYFGPGTRLLVL.

The V and J genes are TRBV19 and TRBJ2-7, with D possibly matching TRBD1 (6 bases). V was shortened by 8 bases and J by 3 bases, with 17 bases between the two germline ends. This CDR3 spans 14 amino acids. Germline values: CDR1 LNHDA, CDR2 SQIVND (reference sequence). The CDR3 loop reads CASGSRDILYEQYF. The CDR3 DNA follows: TGTGCCAGTGGGAGCCGGGACATACTCTACGAGCAGTACTTC.

This chain links TRBV6-5 with TRBJ2-7; TRBD1 matches 7 bases. V was clipped by 7 bases and J by 6 bases; unmatched bases: 12. The CDR3 extends over 14 amino acids. Germline loops: CDR1 MNHEY, CDR2 SVGAGI. DNA for the CDR3: TGTGCCAGCAAGGAAGGGGGCGCCCTCTCCGAGCAGTACTTC. As protein: CASKEGGALSEQYF.

DNA of the CDR3: TGTGCCAGCAGTGAATATGGAGGTAACACTGAAGCTTTCTTT. Translating it yields CASSEYGGNTEAFF. The rearrangement uses TRBV25-1 and TRBJ1-1; no definite D call. The V gene lost 0 bases and the J gene lost 2 bases, with 7 bases spanning the gap. The germline gives CDR1 MGHDK, CDR2 SYGVNS. The CDR3 has 14 amino acids. Filled out from reference TRBV25-1 and TRBJ1-1, the complete variable domain reads EADIYQTPRYLVIGTGKKITLECSQTMGHDKMYWYQQDPGMELHLIHYSYGVNSTEKGDLSSESTVSRIRTEHFPLTLESARPSHTSQYLCASSEYGGNTEAFFGQGTRLTVV.

Many counts were recorded for this clonotype. The chain is built from TRBV7-9 and TRBJ1-1, with 7 bases lining up with TRBD1. V shed 4 bases, J shed 1 base, and the junction held 6 bases outside the gene matches. Germline lookup yields CDR1 SEHNR and CDR2 FQNEAQ (reference sequence). The CDR3 is 15 residues long. The CDR3 loop is CASSYPTGTNTEAFF. The CDR3, as DNA: TGTGCCAGCAGCTACCCGACAGGGACGAACACTGAAGCTTTCTTT.

This clonotype was counted a single time. The chain has TRBV20-1 and TRBJ1-2; 9 bases agree with TRBD1. Germline values: CDR1 DFQATT, CDR2 SNEGSKA (reference sequence). The ends lost 4 bases at V and 1 base at J; junction bases unmatched: 10. This CDR3 contains 16 residues. Here the CDR3 reads CSAKPMTGGNNYGYTF. CDR3 bases: TGCAGTGCTAAACCGATGACAGGGGGAAATAACTATGGCTACACCTTC.

J is TRBJ2-6 and V is TRBV2, with unresolved D. CDR3 length: 15 amino acids. Germline values: CDR1 SNHLY, CDR2 FYNNEI. V was trimmed by 1 base and J by 1 base, leaving 5 bases between them. The CDR3 DNA sequence: TGTGCCAGCAGTGAAGGTTTTTCTGGGGCCAACGTCCTGACTTTC. Its translation: CASSEGFSGANVLTF.

V gene TRBV7-8 combines with J gene TRBJ2-1; 8 bases line up with TRBD1. This CDR3 contains 16 residues. V shed 4 bases, J shed 4 bases, and the junction held 9 bases outside the gene matches. Germline V gives CDR1 SGHVS, CDR2 FQNEAQ. The CDR3: CASSSTGALLYNEQFF. In DNA form, the CDR3 reads TGTGCCAGCAGCTCGACAGGGGCCCTGTTGTACAATGAGCAGTTCTTC.

This clonotype was observed at least ten times. The V gene is TRBV9, the J gene TRBJ1-5; D gene uncertain. The germline CDR1 and CDR2 sequences are SGDLS and YYNGEE. CDR3 size: 14 residues. Trimming removed 3 bases from V and 0 bases from J, with 7 bases in between. The CDR3: CASSEGYSNQPQHF. CDR3 nucleotide sequence: TGTGCCAGCAGCGAGGGTTATAGCAATCAGCCCCAGCATTTT.

The CDR3 loop is CASSSAVGAAKAAQYF. The CDR3 bases are TGTGCCAGCAGTTCAGCGGTTGGGGCTGCAAAAGCGGCGCAGTATTTT. The gene calls are TRBV27 and TRBJ2-3; D tentatively reads TRBD1 or TRBD2 (5 bases each). Germline V gene data show CDR1 as MNHEY and CDR2 as SMNVEV (reference sequence). Trimming removed 4 bases from V and 10 bases from J, with 24 bases in between. CDR3 length equals 16 residues.

This clonotype was recorded many times. V gene TRBV2 combines with J gene TRBJ2-1; a weak D match, TRBD1 (6 bases). The CDR3 loop spans 15 amino acids. Germline assignment: CDR1 SNHLY and CDR2 FYNNEI. Trimming shortened V by 7 bases and J by 4 bases, and 17 bases separated the two germline ends. This CDR3 is CASNPGVGIYNEQFF. The CDR3 bases are TGTGCCAGCAATCCAGGGGTGGGGATATACAATGAGCAGTTCTTC.

The chain combines TRBV11-2 with TRBJ1-6; 9 nucleotides align to TRBD1. CDR1 and CDR2 from the germline V gene are SGHAT and FQNNGV. This CDR3 contains 16 residues. V was pared by 5 bases and J by 8 bases, with 10 bases of the junction left unmatched. Here the CDR3 reads CASSPSTGGADSPLHF. CDR3 bases: TGTGCCAGCAGCCCGAGCACAGGGGGCGCCGATTCACCCCTCCACTTT. Full variable domain (missing parts from reference TRBV11-2 and TRBJ1-6): EAGVAQSPRYKIIEKRQSVAFWCNPISGHATLYWYQQILGQGPKLLIQFQNNGVVDDSQLPKDRFSAERLKGVDSTLKIQPAKLEDSAVYLCASSPSTGGADSPLHFGNGTRLTVT.

The chain joins TRBV19 to TRBJ1-6, with D possibly being TRBD1 (6 bases). The CDR3 consists of 16 residues. Germline V gives CDR1 LNHDA, CDR2 SQIVND (reference sequence). The V and J ends lost 3 bases and 7 bases respectively, with 16 bases between them. The chain's CDR3 is CASSMLTGTKNSPLHF. CDR3 DNA sequence: TGTGCCAGTAGTATGCTTACCGGGACAAAAAATTCACCCCTCCACTTT.

This clonotype was observed a few times. The chain carries TRBV5-1 and TRBJ1-4; TRBD1 might be the D (5 bases). Trimming took 0 bases from V and 7 from J, leaving 16 bases between them. This CDR3 has 16 residues. Per germline, CDR1 SGHRS and CDR2 YFSETQ. CDR3 amino acids: CASSLERLAGGEKLFF. As DNA, the CDR3 is TGCGCCAGCAGCTTGGAAAGACTAGCGGGGGGTGAAAAACTGTTTTTT.

This clonotype was seen ten or more times. The chain joins TRBV6-1 to TRBJ2-3; 11 bases line up with TRBD2. V was clipped by 6 bases and J by 2 bases; unmatched bases: 4. CDR3 length: 15 amino acids. Germline loops: CDR1 MNHNS, CDR2 SASEGT. The CDR3 protein is CASSAGLADTDTQYF. In nucleotides, the CDR3 is TGTGCCAGCAGCGCGGGACTAGCGGACACAGATACGCAGTATTTT.

This CDR3 reads CASSFGGTGGEGYTF. Here the CDR3 DNA reads TGCGCCAGCAGCTTTGGCGGGACAGGGGGCGAGGGCTACACCTTC. The rearrangement joins TRBV5-1 to TRBJ1-2; 12 nucleotides line up with TRBD1. Germline trimming cut 2 bases from V and 8 bases from J; bases unmatched to any gene: 7. This CDR3 has 15 residues. Per the germline V gene, CDR1 is SGHRS and CDR2 is YFSETQ.

This clonotype was observed at least ten times. The J gene is TRBJ2-2, the V gene TRBV7-6; D remains ambiguous. This CDR3 has 11 amino acids. Germline V lookup: CDR1 SGHVS, CDR2 FNYEAQ. Between the trimmed V and J ends, which lost 5 bases and 5 bases, there was a span of 3 bases. CDR3 protein: CASSPTGELFF. The CDR3 bases are TGTGCCAGCAGCCCAACCGGGGAGCTGTTTTTT.

The chain has TRBV9 and TRBJ2-5; 8 bases map to TRBD1. V dropped 3 bases and J dropped 1; count of bases not matched to a gene: 11. This CDR3 region has 17 residues. Germline loops: CDR1 SGDLS, CDR2 YYNGEE. The DNA of the CDR3 is TGTGCCAGCAGCGCACAGGGGGGCAGTGGAACCCAAGAGACCCAGTACTTC. This sequence encodes CASSAQGGSGTQETQYF.

This clonotype was detected many times. V and J are TRBV12-3 or TRBV12-4 and TRBJ2-5; maybe TRBD1 (5 bases). This CDR3 region has 14 residues. V was cut by 6 bases and J by 2 bases, with 13 bases left in between. CDR3 region: CASSLGALQETQYF. As DNA, the CDR3 is TGTGCCAGCAGCCTTGGGGCACTGCAAGAGACCCAGTACTTC.

J is TRBJ1-3 and V is TRBV20-1, with D hard to call. The CDR3 is 13 amino acids. Germline V CDR1 and CDR2: DFQATT, SNEGSKA (reference sequence). Deletions cut 1 base from V and 2 bases from J, with 6 bases between. The CDR3 protein is CSARGRAGNTIYF. Written as DNA, the CDR3 is TGCAGTGCTAGAGGGAGGGCTGGAAACACCATATATTTT.

The V and J genes are TRBV6-1 and TRBJ2-1; possible D gene TRBD2, 6 bases. The CDR3 extends over 14 amino acids. Germline loops: CDR1 MNHNS, CDR2 SASEGT. The ends were cut back, 5 bases at V and 16 bases at J, with 24 bases in the middle. This CDR3 is CASSYTRRDPEPFF. CDR3 DNA: TGTGCCAGCAGTTACACGAGGAGGGATCCCGAGCCCTTCTTC.

The chain couples TRBV19 to TRBJ2-5; D tentatively fits TRBD1 or TRBD2 (5 bases each). Trimming pared 11 bases from V and 5 bases from J, leaving 12 bases between. Germline CDR1 reads LNHDA; CDR2 reads SQIVND (reference sequence). The CDR3 sequence is 11 residues long. The CDR3 loop reads CAVRGGETQYF. The CDR3, as DNA: TGTGCCGTCCGGGGCGGGGAGACCCAGTACTTC.

This chain joins TRBV3-1 and TRBJ2-7; no definite D call. Germline V CDR1 and CDR2: LGHDT, YNNKEL (reference sequence). This CDR3 spans 12 amino acids. The germline V and J ends were trimmed by 1 base and 7 bases, with 8 bases remaining between them. CDR3 loop: CASSQGEREQYF. The DNA of the CDR3 is TGTGCCAGCAGCCAAGGGGAAAGGGAGCAGTACTTC.

The rearrangement joins TRBV29-1 to TRBJ2-7, with D tentatively TRBD1 (5 bases). This CDR3 is 15 amino acids long. CDR1 and CDR2 from the germline V gene are SQVTM and ANQGSEA. V was pared by 4 bases and J by 3 bases, with 19 bases between. For the CDR3, the DNA is TGCAGCGTTGTTGGCAGACGACAGAATAACTACGAGCAGTACTTC. This translates into CSVVGRRQNNYEQYF.

The chain employs TRBV14 and TRBJ2-7; TRBD1 aligns across 10 bases. V gave up 4 bases and J gave up 2 bases; unmatched junction bases: 2. The CDR3 totals 14 residues. In germline, CDR1 is SGHDN, CDR2 FVKESK. For the CDR3, the DNA is TGTGCCAGCAGCCGGGGACAGGGGACCTACGAGCAGTACTTC. Encoded protein: CASSRGQGTYEQYF. The full variable domain, with the rest looked up from reference TRBV14 and TRBJ2-7, is EAGVTQFPSHSVIEKGQTVTLRCDPISGHDNLYWYRRVMGKEIKFLLHFVKESKQDESGMPNNRFLAERTGGTYSTLKVQPAELEDSGVYFCASSRGQGTYEQYFGPGTRLTVT.

The V call is TRBV7-8, the J call TRBJ2-1, with TRBD1 as a possible D gene (6 bases). This CDR3 contains 14 residues. Trimming pared 4 bases from V and 6 bases from J, leaving 13 bases between. The germline V gene has CDR1 SGHVS and CDR2 FQNEAQ. Here the CDR3 reads CASSSSLQGNEQFF. The CDR3 DNA reads as TGTGCCAGCAGCTCATCCCTACAGGGCAATGAGCAGTTCTTC.